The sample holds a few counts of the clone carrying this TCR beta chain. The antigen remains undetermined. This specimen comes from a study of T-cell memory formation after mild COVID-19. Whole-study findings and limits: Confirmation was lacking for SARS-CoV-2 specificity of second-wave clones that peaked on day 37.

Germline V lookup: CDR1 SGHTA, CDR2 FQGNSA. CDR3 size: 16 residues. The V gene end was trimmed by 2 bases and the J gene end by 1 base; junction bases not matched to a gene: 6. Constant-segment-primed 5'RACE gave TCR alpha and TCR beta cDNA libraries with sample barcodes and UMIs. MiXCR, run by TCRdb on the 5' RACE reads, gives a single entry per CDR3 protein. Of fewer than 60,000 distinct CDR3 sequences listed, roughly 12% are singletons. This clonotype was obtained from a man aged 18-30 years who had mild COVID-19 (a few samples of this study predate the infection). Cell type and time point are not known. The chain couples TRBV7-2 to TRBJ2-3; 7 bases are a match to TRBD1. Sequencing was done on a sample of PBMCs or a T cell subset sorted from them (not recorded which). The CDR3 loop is CASSLSRQGGTDTQYF. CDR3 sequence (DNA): TGTGCCAGCAGCTTAAGTAGACAGGGAGGCACAGATACGCAGTATTTT.